This TCR beta chain was identified in a study of long-term antiretroviral therapy in people with HIV. Overall study findings and caveats: Relative to control repertoires, HIV repertoires exhibited narrower CDR3 length ranges.

At the survey level, the v3.0 immunoSEQ assay was run. Generated by immunoSEQ multiplex PCR, the TCRdb table keeps only in-frame clones and is missing some. The sample lists about 17,000 clones, 80% to 90% occurring once. As regards this clone: The antigen is unknown. The sample has other DNA sequences that encode this CDR3 too.

This CDR3 region has 12 residues. V was trimmed by 6 bases and J by 1 base, leaving 6 bases between them. Germline values: CDR1 MGHDK, CDR2 SYGVNS. All donors provided no fewer than one pre-ART and no fewer than two post-ART PBMC samples. The J gene is TRBJ1-1, the V gene TRBV25-1; D is unclear. The source is a young man with HIV. The material sequenced was unsorted PBMCs, taken 0.3 years after starting antiretroviral therapy. DNA of the CDR3: TGTGCCAGCAGGGGTGGGAACACTGAAGCTTTCTTT. Translation: CASRGGNTEAFF.